This entry features one TCR beta chain sequence. In the study's own analysis: Amplified reference gene primers provided the basis for estimating nucleated cell counts. Clones were read by immunoSEQ multiplex PCR, and TCRdb kept only the in-frame ones, dropping some. V and J calls and clone size follow that table, whereas D and trimming were derived from the DNA. The sample lists 150,000 or so clones, 82% occurring once. This entry belongs to a study of blood T cell repertoires in COVID-19. In the study overall: The United States, Italy and Spain provided the acute and convalescent COVID-19 samples.

V lost 5 bases to trimming and J lost 4 bases, with 14 bases between them. CDR1 and CDR2 (germline): SGHAT, FQNNGV. The CDR3 runs 14 residues. The sequencing input was peripheral blood. The chain recombines TRBV11-2 with TRBJ1-2, with a tentative D call TRBD1 (6 bases). This TCR came from a woman in her 70s with acute or convalescent COVID-19. The CDR3 nucleotides are TGTGCCAGCAGCCCGGACAGAAACGTCTATGGCTACACCTTC. Protein sequence: CASSPDRNVYGYTF.